The sequence of this T cell receptor beta chain was determined in a study of blood T cell repertoires in COVID-19. Study details: Samples of COVID-19 (acute and convalescent) were obtained from the United States, Italy and Spain. Sources were T cells, B-cell-depleted T cells, or PBMCs; the material itself was cDNA or gDNA.

Per the study methods: Amplified reference gene primers provided the basis for estimating nucleated cell counts. Method: immunoSEQ multiplex PCR; TCRdb's copy keeps in-frame clones and lacks some. V and J calls and clone size are given by that table; D and trimming were obtained from the DNA. The repertoire includes 190,000 or so clones, just under 90% of them detected once, and about 1% sits in the top ten. Sequenced sample: peripheral blood. This clonotype was obtained from a woman younger than 35 who had recovered from COVID-19.

Here the CDR3 DNA reads TGTGCCAGCAGCGAACAACCTAGCGCGGAGACCCAGTACTTC. Protein: CASSEQPSAETQYF. V gene TRBV7-2 combines with J gene TRBJ2-5; possibly TRBD2 for D (6 bases). Germline V CDR1 and CDR2: SGHTA, FQGNSA. Trimming removed 5 bases from V and 5 bases from J, with 15 bases in between. The CDR3 is 14 amino acids.